The clone carrying this T cell receptor beta chain was picked up a small number of times. Its specificity is not known. The data were taken from a study of beta chain features in type 1 diabetes. Study at large: Healthy donors and patients showed comparable age, gender and cell yields.

Study conclusions and caveats: Patients showed naive, central memory and Treg TCRB repertoires that appeared more similar than those of healthy donors. Patients with type 1 diabetes carried fewer insertions and had more deletions at their VDJ junctions.

Isolated RNA was reverse transcribed in full, so expressed TCRB transcripts were sequenced. The repertoire was sequenced with immunoSEQ multiplex PCR; TCRdb's copy has only in-frame clones and lacks some. The data show under 400,000 clones, approximately 15% seen once. Markers CD45RO/CCR7/CD25/CD127/CD95/CD27 served to sort CD4+ naive, central memory, regulatory and stem cell-like memory cells. Trimming removed 0 bases from V and 6 bases from J; junction bases left unmatched: 16. There are 18 residues in the CDR3. Germline assignment: CDR1 SNHLY and CDR2 FYNNEI. This receptor was obtained from a man aged 30-40 years in good health. V gene TRBV2 combines with J gene TRBJ1-2; 7 bases map to TRBD1. Sequencing used central memory CD4+ T cells from blood. The CDR3, as DNA: TGTGCCAGCAGTGAAGCTCACTCGGTGAGGGGGCCAAAGGATGGCTACACCTTC. The encoded protein is CASSEAHSVRGPKDGYTF.